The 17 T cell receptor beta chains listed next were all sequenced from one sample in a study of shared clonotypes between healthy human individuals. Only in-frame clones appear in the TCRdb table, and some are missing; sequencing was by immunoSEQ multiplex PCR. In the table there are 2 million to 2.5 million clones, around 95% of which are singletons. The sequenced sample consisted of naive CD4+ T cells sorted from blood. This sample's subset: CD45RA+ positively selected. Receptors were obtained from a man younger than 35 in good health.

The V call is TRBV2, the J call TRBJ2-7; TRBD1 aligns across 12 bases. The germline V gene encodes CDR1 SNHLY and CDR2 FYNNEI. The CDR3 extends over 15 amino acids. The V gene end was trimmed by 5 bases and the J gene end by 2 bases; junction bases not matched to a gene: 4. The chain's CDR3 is CASSNRDRGPYEQYF. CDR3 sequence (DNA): TGTGCCAGCAGTAACCGGGACAGGGGGCCCTACGAGCAGTACTTC.

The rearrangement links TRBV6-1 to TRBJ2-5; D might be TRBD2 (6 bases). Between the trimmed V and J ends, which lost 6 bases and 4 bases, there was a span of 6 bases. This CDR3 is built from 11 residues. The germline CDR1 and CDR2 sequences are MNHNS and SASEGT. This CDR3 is CASREGETQYF. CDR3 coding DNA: TGTGCCAGCAGGGAGGGAGAGACCCAGTACTTC.

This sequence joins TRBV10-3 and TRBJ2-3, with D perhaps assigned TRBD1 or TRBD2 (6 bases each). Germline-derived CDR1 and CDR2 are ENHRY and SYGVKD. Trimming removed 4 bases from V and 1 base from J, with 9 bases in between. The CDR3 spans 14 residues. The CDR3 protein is CAISVGGRTDTQYF. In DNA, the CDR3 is TGTGCCATCAGTGTTGGGGGGCGCACAGATACGCAGTATTTT.

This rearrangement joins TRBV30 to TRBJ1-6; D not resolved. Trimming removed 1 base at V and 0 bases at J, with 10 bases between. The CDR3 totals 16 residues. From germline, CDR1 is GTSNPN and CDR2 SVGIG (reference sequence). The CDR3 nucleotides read TGTGCCTGGAGTGGGTCGGGGAGCTCCTATAATTCACCCCTCCACTTT. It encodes CAWSGSGSSYNSPLHF.

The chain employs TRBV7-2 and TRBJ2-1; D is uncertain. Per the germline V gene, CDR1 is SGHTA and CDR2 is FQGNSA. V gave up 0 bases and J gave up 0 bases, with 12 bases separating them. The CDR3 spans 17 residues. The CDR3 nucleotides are TGTGCCAGCAGCTTAGCGAGTACTCTTAGCTCCTACAATGAGCAGTTCTTC. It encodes CASSLASTLSSYNEQFF.

This CDR3 reads CAISAINEQFF. The CDR3 DNA is TGTGCCATCAGTGCGATCAATGAGCAGTTCTTC. The chain joins TRBV10-3 to TRBJ2-1; D is uncertain. This CDR3 region has 11 residues. V gave up 4 bases and J gave up 6 bases, with 4 bases separating them. Looked up from germline, CDR1 is ENHRY and CDR2 is SYGVKD.

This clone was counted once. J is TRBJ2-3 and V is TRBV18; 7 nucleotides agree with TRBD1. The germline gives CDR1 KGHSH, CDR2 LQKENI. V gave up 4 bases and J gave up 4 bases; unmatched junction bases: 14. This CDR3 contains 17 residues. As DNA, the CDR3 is TGTGCCAGCTCACTCTCGGAAGGGACAGTTATTTCAGATACGCAGTATTTT. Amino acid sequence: CASSLSEGTVISDTQYF.

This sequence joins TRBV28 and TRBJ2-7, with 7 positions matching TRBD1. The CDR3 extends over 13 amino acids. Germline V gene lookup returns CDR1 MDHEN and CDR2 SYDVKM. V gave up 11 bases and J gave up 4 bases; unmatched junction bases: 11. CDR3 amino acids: CAANKGGAYEQYF. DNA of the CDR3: TGTGCCGCTAACAAAGGGGGCGCGTACGAGCAGTACTTC.

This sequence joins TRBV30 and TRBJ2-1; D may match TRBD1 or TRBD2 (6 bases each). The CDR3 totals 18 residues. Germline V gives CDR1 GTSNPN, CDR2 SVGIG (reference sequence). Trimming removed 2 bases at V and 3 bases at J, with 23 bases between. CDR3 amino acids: CAWSRGLLAASLYNEQFF. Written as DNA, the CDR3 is TGTGCCTGGAGTAGGGGGTTACTAGCCGCATCACTCTACAATGAGCAGTTCTTC. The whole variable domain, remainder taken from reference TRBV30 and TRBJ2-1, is SQTIHQWPATLVQPVGSPLSLECTVEGTSNPNLYWYRQAAGRGLQLLFYSVGIGQISSEVPQNLSASRPQDRQFILSSKKLLLSDSGFYLCAWSRGLLAASLYNEQFFGPGTRLTVL.

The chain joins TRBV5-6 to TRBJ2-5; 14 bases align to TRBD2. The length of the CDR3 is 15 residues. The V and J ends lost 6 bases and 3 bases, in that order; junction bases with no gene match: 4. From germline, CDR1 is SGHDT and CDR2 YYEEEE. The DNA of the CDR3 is TGTGCCAGCAACAAGGGACTAGCGGGAGAAGAGACCCAGTACTTC. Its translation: CASNKGLAGEETQYF.

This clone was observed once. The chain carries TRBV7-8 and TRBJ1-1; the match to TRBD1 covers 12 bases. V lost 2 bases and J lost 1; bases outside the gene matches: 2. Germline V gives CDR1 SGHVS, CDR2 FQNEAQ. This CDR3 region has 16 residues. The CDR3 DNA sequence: TGTGCCAGCAGCTTAAGGGGACAGGGGGCGAACACTGAAGCTTTCTTT. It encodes CASSLRGQGANTEAFF.

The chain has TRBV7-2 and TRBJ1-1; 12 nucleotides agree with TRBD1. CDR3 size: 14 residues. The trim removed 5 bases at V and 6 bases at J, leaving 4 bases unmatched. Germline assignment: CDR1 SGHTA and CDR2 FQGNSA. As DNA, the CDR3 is TGTGCCAGCAGCCGGGACAGGGGGCAACCTGAAGCTTTCTTT. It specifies CASSRDRGQPEAFF.

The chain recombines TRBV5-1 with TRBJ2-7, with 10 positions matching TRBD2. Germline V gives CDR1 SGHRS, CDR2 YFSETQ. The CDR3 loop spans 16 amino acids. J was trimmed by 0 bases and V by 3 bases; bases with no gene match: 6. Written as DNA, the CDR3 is TGCGCCAGCAGCTCTGGACTAGCGGAGGGCTCCTACGAGCAGTACTTC. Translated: CASSSGLAEGSYEQYF. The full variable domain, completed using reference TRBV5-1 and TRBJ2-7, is KAGVTQTPRYLIKTRGQQVTLSCSPISGHRSVSWYQQTPGQGLQFLFEYFSETQRNKGNFPGRFSGRQFSNSRSEMNVSTLELGDSALYLCASSSGLAEGSYEQYFGPGTRLTVT.

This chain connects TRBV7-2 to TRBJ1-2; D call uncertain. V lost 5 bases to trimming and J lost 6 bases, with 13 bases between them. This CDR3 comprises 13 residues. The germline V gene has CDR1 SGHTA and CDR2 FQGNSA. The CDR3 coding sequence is TGTGCCAGCAGCCACCAGATATTAGATGGCTACACCTTC. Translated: CASSHQILDGYTF.

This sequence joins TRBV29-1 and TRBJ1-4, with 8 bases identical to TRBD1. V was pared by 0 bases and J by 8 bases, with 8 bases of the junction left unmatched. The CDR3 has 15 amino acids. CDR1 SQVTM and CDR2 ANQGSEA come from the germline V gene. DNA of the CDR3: TGCAGCGTTGAAGATGTCGGGACAGGAACAGAAAAACTGTTTTTT. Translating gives CSVEDVGTGTEKLFF.

The CDR3 loop reads CASSHPDSLQRPQHF. In DNA form, the CDR3 reads TGCGCCAGCAGCCATCCGGACAGCCTCCAACGTCCCCAGCATTTT. The chain has TRBV4-1 and TRBJ1-5; weak D call: TRBD1 (6 bases). This CDR3 comprises 15 residues. Germline V lookup: CDR1 MGHRA, CDR2 YSYEKL. Trimming removed 3 bases at V and 10 bases at J, with 19 bases between.

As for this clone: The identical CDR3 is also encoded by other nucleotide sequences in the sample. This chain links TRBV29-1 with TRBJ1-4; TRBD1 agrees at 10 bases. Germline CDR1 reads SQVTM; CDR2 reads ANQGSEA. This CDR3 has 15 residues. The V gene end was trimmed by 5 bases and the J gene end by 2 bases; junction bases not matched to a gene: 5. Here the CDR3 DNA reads TGCAGCGTTAGGACAGGGGGGACTACTAATGAAAAACTGTTTTTT. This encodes CSVRTGGTTNEKLFF.